The rows below give T cell receptor beta chains drawn from one sample of a study of cytomegalovirus exposure and HLA in healthy donors. Method: immunoSEQ multiplex PCR; TCRdb's copy keeps in-frame clones and lacks some. The sample holds around 200,000 clones, 65% to 90% seen once. Input material: PBMCs. These receptors were taken from a woman in her thirties in good health and CMV-seronegative. The CDR3 runs from the conserved cysteine through the conserved F or W. D genes are given only for firm matches. Only part of the rows carry a size: once, few, many, or a class if the clone is expanded.

>NA|NA|TRBJ2-1|14|TRBV7-2
TGTGCCAGCAGCTTACTAGCGCTATACAATGAGCAGTTCTTC
CASSLLALYNEQFF
>NA|NA|TRBJ1-5|14|TRBV27
TGTGCCAGCAGTTTAAGAGGTAAATCTAGGCCCCAGCATTTT
CASSLRGKSRPQHF
>TRBD1|NA|TRBJ2-1|15|TRBV4-1
TGCGCCAGCAGCCAAGGGCAGGGGGCCTACAATGAGCAGTTCTTC
CASSQGQGAYNEQFF
>TRBD2|NA|TRBJ2-7|14|TRBV6-5
TGTGCCAGCAGTCCGAGCGGGAATCAGTACGAGCAGTACTTC
CASSPSGNQYEQYF
>TRBD2|NA|TRBJ2-3|15|TRBV9
TGTGCCAGCAGCCCCGAGCGGGGGGGCACAGATACGCAGTATTTT
CASSPERGGTDTQYF
>TRBD1|NA|TRBJ1-5|16|TRBV4-1
TGCGCCAGCAGCCAAGGGCAGGACAGGGGCAATCAGCCCCAGCATTTT
CASSQGQDRGNQPQHF
>TRBD2|few|TRBJ2-2|17|TRBV7-3
TGTGCCAGCAGCCGTCAAGCGGGAGGGCCCACCACCGGGGAGCTGTTTTTT
CASSRQAGGPTTGELFF
>NA|NA|TRBJ2-3|15|TRBV9
TGTGCCAGCAGCGTAGTAGCGACTAGCACAGATACGCAGTATTTT
CASSVVATSTDTQYF
>NA|NA|TRBJ2-7|14|TRBV7-2
TGTGCCAGCAGCTTGCAGGCGAACTCCTACGAGCAGTACTTC
CASSLQANSYEQYF
>TRBD1|NA|TRBJ1-5|15|TRBV28
TGTGCCAGCACTACGAGGGGCAGGGGGCACCAGCCCCAGCATTTT
CASTTRGRGHQPQHF
>TRBD1|once|TRBJ1-4|16|TRBV4-1
TGCGCCAGCAGCCTCACCACCGGGACAGAGGAGGAAAAACTGTTTTTT
CASSLTTGTEEEKLFF
>TRBD2|few|TRBJ2-7|15|TRBV9
TGTGCCAGCAGCAAAGCGGGGACGGACTCCTACGAGCAGTACTTC
CASSKAGTDSYEQYF
>TRBD1|NA|TRBJ2-7|16|TRBV7-8
TGTGCCAGCAGCCCCCGGACAGGGGGGAGCTCCTACGAGCAGTACTTC
CASSPRTGGSSYEQYF
>NA|NA|TRBJ2-3|13|TRBV7-3
TGTGCCAGCAGCCGCACTAGCACAGATACGCAGTATTTT
CASSRTSTDTQYF
>TRBD1|NA|TRBJ2-1|19|TRBV2
TGTGCCAGCAGTGAATCGGGGACAGAAGGTCTTATCCTCTACAATGAGCAGTTCTTC
CASSESGTEGLILYNEQFF
>NA|NA|TRBJ2-3|17|TRBV9
TGTGCCAGCAGCCCTCCGACCCCCTGGGAGAGCACAGATACGCAGTATTTT
CASSPPTPWESTDTQYF
>NA|NA|TRBJ2-7|13|TRBV10-3
TGTGCCATCAGTGAGAGTGGTGGAGCGGGGCAGTACTTC
CAISESGGAGQYF
>TRBD1|few|TRBJ1-1|13|TRBV7-9
TGTGCCAGCAGCAAAACAGGGGAGACTGAAGCTTTCTTT
CASSKTGETEAFF
>NA|NA|TRBJ1-5|18|TRBV19
TGTGCCAGTAGTATTAATGTGGGCAGGGATGATACCAATCAGCCCCAGCATTTT
CASSINVGRDDTNQPQHF
>TRBD1|NA|TRBJ1-5|15|TRBV6-1
TGTGCCAGCAGTTCGACAGGGCGTAGCAATCAGCCCCAGCATTTT
CASSSTGRSNQPQHF
>TRBD2|NA|TRBJ2-7|17|TRBV25-1
TGTGCCAGCAGTGAGGCTCCGGGACTAGCGGGAGTAGGTGAGCAGTACTTC
CASSEAPGLAGVGEQYF
>TRBD1|NA|TRBJ1-4|13|TRBV19
TGTGCCAGTAGTCCACTCCAACGACAGGGGGTATCTTTT
CASSPLQRQGVSF
>TRBD2|NA|TRBJ2-7|14|TRBV6-1
TGTGCCAGCGCTGTAGCGGGGGCCTCCTACGAGCAGTACTTC
CASAVAGASYEQYF